The 14 T cell receptor beta chains below all came from one sample that was sequenced in a study of technical replicates of blood from a few donors. Clones were sequenced by immunoSEQ multiplex PCR, and TCRdb holds only the in-frame ones, with some missing. Of over 70,000 clones in the sample, just over 95% were seen once. The specimen sequenced was T cells isolated from PBMCs. These receptors were collected from a human donor in good health.

The gene calls are TRBV29-1 and TRBJ1-1, with D unclear. The CDR3 is 11 amino acids. V was cut by 6 bases and J by 8 bases, with 13 bases left in between. CDR1 and CDR2 from the germline V gene are SQVTM and ANQGSEA. For the CDR3, the DNA is TGCAGCGTATTTGCCAGATCCGAAGCTTTCTTT. This codes for CSVFARSEAFF.

The chain links TRBV9 to TRBJ2-2, with D perhaps matching TRBD2 (6 bases). Looked up from germline, CDR1 is SGDLS and CDR2 is YYNGEE. Trimming removed 1 base at V and 6 bases at J, with 19 bases between. The CDR3 contains 17 residues. CDR3 protein: CASSVSRHREISGELFF. The CDR3 nucleotides read TGTGCCAGCAGCGTAAGTCGGCACCGGGAGATTTCCGGGGAGCTGTTTTTT.

This clone has just a few counts. The genes are TRBV9 and TRBJ1-1, with D unclear. Germline loops: CDR1 SGDLS, CDR2 YYNGEE. Trimming removed 4 bases from V and 2 bases from J, with 12 bases in between. The CDR3 contains 14 residues. CDR3 loop: CASSPSGSNTEAFF. The CDR3 nucleotides are TGTGCCAGCAGCCCCTCGGGGTCCAACACTGAAGCTTTCTTT.

The CDR3 sequence: CASSQLLSERNSGKNTEAFF. For the CDR3, the DNA is TGCGCCAGCAGCCAATTACTTTCCGAGCGGAACTCGGGCAAGAACACTGAAGCTTTCTTT. V usage is TRBV4-1 and J usage is TRBJ1-1; D ambiguous. CDR3 length: 20 residues. The V end lost 2 bases, the J end lost 1 base, and 26 bases lay between the germline ends. The germline V gene encodes CDR1 MGHRA and CDR2 YSYEKL.

CDR3 nucleotide sequence: TGTGCCAGCAGCCCGACAGGGTACAATCAGCCCCAGCATTTT. The encoded protein is CASSPTGYNQPQHF. The chain carries TRBV7-8 and TRBJ1-5, with TRBD1 matching over 7 bases. CDR1 and CDR2 (germline): SGHVS, FQNEAQ. This CDR3 has 14 residues. The J segment lost 3 bases and the V segment lost 5 bases, leaving 4 bases of the junction unmatched.

The chain employs TRBV7-8 and TRBJ2-7; 9 bases are shared with TRBD2. This CDR3 spans 16 amino acids. Germline CDR1 and CDR2: SGHVS and FQNEAQ. V shed 2 bases, J shed 7 bases, and the junction held 12 bases outside the gene matches. The CDR3 DNA reads TGTGCCAGCAGCTTAAGGGCCAGCGGGAGGCGTGGGGAGCAGTACTTC. Protein sequence: CASSLRASGRRGEQYF.

This sequence joins TRBV18 and TRBJ1-1; unclear D gene. V lost 2 bases to trimming and J lost 0 bases, with 4 bases between them. The CDR3 is 13 residues long. CDR1 KGHSH and CDR2 LQKENI come from the germline V gene. The CDR3 DNA reads TGTGCCAGCTCACCATCCGTGAACACTGAAGCTTTCTTT. It encodes CASSPSVNTEAFF.

This rearrangement joins TRBV6-5 to TRBJ2-7, with D possibly TRBD2 on 5 matching bases. The CDR3 runs to 11 residues. CDR1 and CDR2 (germline): MNHEY, SVGAGI. V was pared by 2 bases and J by 8 bases, with 7 bases between. The DNA for the CDR3 is TGTGCCAGCAGTTACAGGGAGAAGCAGTACTTC. This encodes CASSYREKQYF.

J is TRBJ2-5 and V is TRBV11-2; TRBD2 matches at 12 bases. Germline V gene lookup returns CDR1 SGHAT and CDR2 FQNNGV. After removal of 5 bases from V and 5 bases from J, the junction contained 12 bases not matched to a gene. The CDR3 loop spans 17 amino acids. CDR3 protein: CASSIALLAGGKETQYF. CDR3 in DNA: TGTGCCAGCAGCATAGCTTTACTAGCGGGGGGTAAGGAGACCCAGTACTTC.

The rearrangement joins TRBV4-1 to TRBJ2-5; D not resolved. This CDR3 spans 15 amino acids. CDR1 is MGHRA, CDR2 YSYEKL, per germline. Between the trimmed V and J ends, which lost 0 bases and 5 bases, there was a span of 13 bases. In nucleotides, the CDR3 is TGCGCCAGCAGCCAAGATGTTAGTTTGTGGGAGACCCAGTACTTC. Translated: CASSQDVSLWETQYF.

The chain uses TRBV4-1 and TRBJ2-1, with 10 bases matching TRBD1. Germline values: CDR1 MGHRA, CDR2 YSYEKL. This CDR3 is built from 14 residues. V was clipped by 4 bases and J by 8 bases; unmatched bases: 5. The CDR3 DNA reads TGCGCCAGCAGCCTGGGGACAGGGGACCATGAGCAGTTCTTC. This sequence encodes CASSLGTGDHEQFF.

This chain joins TRBV11-2 and TRBJ2-3, with 8 bases lining up with TRBD1. After removal of 4 bases from V and 7 bases from J, the junction contained 7 bases not matched to a gene. The CDR3 is 14 residues long. Germline assignment: CDR1 SGHAT and CDR2 FQNNGV. The CDR3 DNA reads as TGTGCCAGCAGCTCGACAGGGGAGTCGAATACGCAGTATTTT. This gives the protein CASSSTGESNTQYF.

This clone was seen a single time. The gene calls are TRBV7-8 and TRBJ1-2; weak D call: TRBD1 (6 bases). V dropped 5 bases and J dropped 8 bases, with 21 bases sitting between them. The germline V gene encodes CDR1 SGHVS and CDR2 FQNEAQ. CDR3 length: 15 amino acids. CDR3 DNA sequence: TGTGCCAGCAGCGGACATCCGGGACACCCGTCAGGCTACACCTTC. It specifies CASSGHPGHPSGYTF.

V usage is TRBV27 and J usage is TRBJ1-3; 7 nucleotides agree with TRBD1. This CDR3 is built from 13 residues. Germline V gives CDR1 MNHEY, CDR2 SMNVEV (reference sequence). Trimming cost V 3 bases and J 8 bases; bases outside gene matches: 4. The CDR3 DNA sequence: TGTGCCAGCAGTTTGACAGGGATGGACACCATATATTTT. Protein product: CASSLTGMDTIYF.